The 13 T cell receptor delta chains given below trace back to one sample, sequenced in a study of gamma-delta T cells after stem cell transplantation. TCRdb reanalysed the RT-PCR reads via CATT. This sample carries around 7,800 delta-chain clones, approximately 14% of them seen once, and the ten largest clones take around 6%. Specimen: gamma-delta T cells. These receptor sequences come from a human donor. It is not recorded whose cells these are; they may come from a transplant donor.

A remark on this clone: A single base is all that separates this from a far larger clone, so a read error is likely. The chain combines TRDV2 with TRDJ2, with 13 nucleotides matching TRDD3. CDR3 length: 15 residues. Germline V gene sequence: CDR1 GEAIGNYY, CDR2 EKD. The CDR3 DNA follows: TGTGCCTGTGACGTACTGGGGGATACGACAGTACAACTCTTCTTT. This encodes CACDVLGDTTVQLFF.

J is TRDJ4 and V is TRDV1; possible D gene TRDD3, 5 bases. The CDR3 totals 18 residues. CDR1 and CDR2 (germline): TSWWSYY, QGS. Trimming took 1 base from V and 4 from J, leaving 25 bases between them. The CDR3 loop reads CALGEQEDSPWGTTPLIF. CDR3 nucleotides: TGTGCTCTTGGGGAACAGGAGGACTCTCCTTGGGGCACTACACCCCTGATCTTT.

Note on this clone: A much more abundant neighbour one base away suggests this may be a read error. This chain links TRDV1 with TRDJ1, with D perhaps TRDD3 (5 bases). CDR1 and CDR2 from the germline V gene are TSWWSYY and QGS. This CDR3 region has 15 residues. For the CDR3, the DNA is TGTGCTCTTGGGAAACTGGAGAGGTACACCGATAAACTCATCTTT. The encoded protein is CALGKLERYTDKLIF.

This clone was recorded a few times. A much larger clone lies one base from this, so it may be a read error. The CDR3 here is CACGPIESGDYTDKLIF. The CDR3, as DNA: TGTGCCTGTGGCCCCATCGAATCTGGGGATTACACCGATAAACTCATCTTT. J is TRDJ1 and V is TRDV2; possibly TRDD3 for D (6 bases). The V and J ends lost 5 bases and 0 bases respectively, with 21 bases between them. The CDR3 is 17 residues long. Germline CDR1 GEAIGNYY, CDR2 EKD.

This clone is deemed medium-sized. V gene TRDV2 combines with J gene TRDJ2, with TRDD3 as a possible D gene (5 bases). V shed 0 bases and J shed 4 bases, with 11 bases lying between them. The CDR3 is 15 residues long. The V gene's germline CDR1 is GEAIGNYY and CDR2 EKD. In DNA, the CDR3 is TGTGCCTGTGACACCGTCCGGGGGGCGACAGCACAACTCTTCTTT. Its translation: CACDTVRGATAQLFF.

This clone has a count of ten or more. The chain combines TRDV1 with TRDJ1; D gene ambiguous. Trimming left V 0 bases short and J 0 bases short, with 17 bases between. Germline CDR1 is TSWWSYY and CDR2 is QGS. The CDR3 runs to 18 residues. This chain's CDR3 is CALGELIRIVRYTDKLIF. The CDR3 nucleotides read TGTGCTCTTGGGGAACTAATCCGGATCGTGCGGTACACCGATAAACTCATCTTT.

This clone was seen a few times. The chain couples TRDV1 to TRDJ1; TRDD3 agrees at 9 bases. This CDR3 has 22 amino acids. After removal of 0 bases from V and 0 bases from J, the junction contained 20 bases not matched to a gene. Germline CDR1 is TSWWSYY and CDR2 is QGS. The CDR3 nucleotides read TGTGCTCTTGGGGAACTAGGGAGCCTTCCTCCTACTGGGGGACCATACACCGATAAACTCATCTTT. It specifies CALGELGSLPPTGGPYTDKLIF.

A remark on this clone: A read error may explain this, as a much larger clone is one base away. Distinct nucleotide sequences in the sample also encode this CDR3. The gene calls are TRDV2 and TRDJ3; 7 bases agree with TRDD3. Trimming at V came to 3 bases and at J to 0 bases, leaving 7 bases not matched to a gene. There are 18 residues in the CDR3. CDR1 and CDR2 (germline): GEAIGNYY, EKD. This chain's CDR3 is CACDRLGVSSWDTRQMFF. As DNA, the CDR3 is TGTGCCTGTGACCGGCTGGGGGTTTCCTCCTGGGACACCCGACAGATGTTTTTC.

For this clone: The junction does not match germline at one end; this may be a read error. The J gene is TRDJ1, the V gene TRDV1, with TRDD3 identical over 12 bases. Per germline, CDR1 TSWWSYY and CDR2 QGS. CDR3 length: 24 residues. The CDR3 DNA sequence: TGTGCTCTTGGGGAACCCGCCTTATCCTTCCTACTGGGGGATACCCCAGTCTGCGCCGATAACCTCATCTTT. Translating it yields CALGEPALSFLLGDTPVCADNLIF.

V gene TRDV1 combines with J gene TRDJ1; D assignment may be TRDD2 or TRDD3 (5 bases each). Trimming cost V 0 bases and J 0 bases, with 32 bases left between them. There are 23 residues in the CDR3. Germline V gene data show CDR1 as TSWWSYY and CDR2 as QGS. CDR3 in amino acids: CALGELPLLTGGPGFQDTDKLIF. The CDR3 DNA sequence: TGTGCTCTTGGGGAACTCCCCCTTCTGACTGGAGGGCCCGGATTCCAGGACACCGATAAACTCATCTTT.

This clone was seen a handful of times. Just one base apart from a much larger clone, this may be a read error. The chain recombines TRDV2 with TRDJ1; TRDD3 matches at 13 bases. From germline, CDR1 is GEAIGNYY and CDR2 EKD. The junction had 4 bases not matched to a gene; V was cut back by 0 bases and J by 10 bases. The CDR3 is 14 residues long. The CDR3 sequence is CACDTVLGDTRLIF. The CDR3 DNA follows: TGTGCCTGTGACACCGTACTGGGGGATACGAGACTCATCTTT.

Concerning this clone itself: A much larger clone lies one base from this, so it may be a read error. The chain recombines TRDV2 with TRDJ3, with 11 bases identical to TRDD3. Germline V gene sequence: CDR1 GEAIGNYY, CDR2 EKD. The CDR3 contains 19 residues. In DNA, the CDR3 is TGTGCCTGTGACAACGTACTGGGGGATAGCTCCTGGGGCACCCGACAGATGTTTTTC. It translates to CACDNVLGDSSWGTRQMFF.

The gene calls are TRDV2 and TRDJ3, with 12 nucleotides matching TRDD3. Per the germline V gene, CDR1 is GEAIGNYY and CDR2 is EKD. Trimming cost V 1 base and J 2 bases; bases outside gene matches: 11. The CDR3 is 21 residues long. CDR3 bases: TGTGCCTGTGACACTGGGGGTACTGGGGGATACAGCACCTGGGACACCCGACAGATGTTTTTC. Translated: CACDTGGTGGYSTWDTRQMFF.